The 23 T cell receptor beta chains presented below share a single source sample, sequenced in a study of regulatory T cells. General study points: In CD3G deficiency, regulatory T cells had lower Shannon diversity than autologous conventional CD4+ and control regulatory cells.

Amplification used 52 TRBV primers and 13 TRBJ primers. Measured with immunoSEQ multiplex PCR; TCRdb has only the in-frame clones, and not every one. The sample records 6,000 or so clones, over 75% being singletons. No cognate antigen is known for these TCRs. Sequencing was done on a sample of CD4+ Tregs sorted from blood. These receptors originate from a person aged 18 to 30 with CD3G deficiency.

The chain carries TRBV18 and TRBJ2-6, with D possibly being TRBD1 (5 bases). The CDR3 consists of 15 residues. The germline CDR1 and CDR2 sequences are KGHSH and LQKENI. The V end lost 3 bases, the J end lost 4 bases, and 10 bases lay between the germline ends. The DNA of the CDR3 is TGTGCCAGCTCACCCCGGACATCAGGGGCCAACGTCCTGACTTTC. Translation: CASSPRTSGANVLTF.

The V and J genes are TRBV7-2 and TRBJ2-2, with 9 bases lining up with TRBD1. J was trimmed by 2 bases and V by 5 bases; bases with no gene match: 3. Per germline, CDR1 SGHTA and CDR2 FQGNSA. CDR3 length: 15 residues. This CDR3 is CASSRTGENTGELFF. CDR3 coding DNA: TGTGCCAGCAGCCGGACAGGGGAAAACACCGGGGAGCTGTTTTTT.

CDR3 nucleotide sequence: TGTGCCAGCAGCTCTCAGGCCAGAAAGGGCGAGCAGTACTTC. Amino acid sequence: CASSSQARKGEQYF. The chain is built from TRBV11-2 and TRBJ2-7; D ambiguous. CDR1 and CDR2 (germline): SGHAT, FQNNGV. V was trimmed by 4 bases and J by 6 bases, leaving 16 bases between them. The CDR3 extends over 14 amino acids.

The chain joins TRBV7-8 to TRBJ1-6; D possibly corresponds to TRBD1 (6 bases). Trimming stripped 3 bases from V and 4 bases from J, with 7 bases between. This CDR3 spans 14 amino acids. Germline V gene data show CDR1 as SGHVS and CDR2 as FQNEAQ. CDR3 amino acids: CASSFGQYNSPLHF. The CDR3, as DNA: TGTGCCAGCAGCTTTGGACAGTATAATTCACCCCTCCACTTT.

This clone was detected only once. The V call is TRBV19, the J call TRBJ2-2; the D gene is possibly TRBD2 (5 bases). CDR3 length: 14 residues. Germline V lookup: CDR1 LNHDA, CDR2 SQIVND (reference sequence). The germline V and J ends were trimmed by 0 bases and 6 bases, with 8 bases remaining between them. The CDR3 DNA is TGTGCCAGTAGTATAGAGACGGGGTCCGGGGAGCTGTTTTTT. Its protein product is CASSIETGSGELFF.

The chain combines TRBV7-9 with TRBJ2-3, with 11 bases aligning to TRBD2. V lost 1 base and J lost 2; bases outside the gene matches: 11. CDR1 SEHNR and CDR2 FQNEAQ come from the germline V gene (reference sequence). This CDR3 is 19 amino acids long. As DNA, the CDR3 is TGTGCCAGCAGCTTAGGTAGCGGGGGGGCCTTTGTCGACACAGATACGCAGTATTTT. Its protein is CASSLGSGGAFVDTDTQYF. Looking up the rest from reference TRBV7-9 and TRBJ2-3 gives the full variable domain: DTGVSQNPRHKITKRGQNVTFRCDPISEHNRLYWYRQTLGQGPEFLTYFQNEAQLEKSRLLSDRFSAERPKGSFSTLEIQRTEQGDSAMYLCASSLGSGGAFVDTDTQYFGPGTRLTVL.

The chain has TRBV28 and TRBJ2-3; tentative D call: TRBD1 (6 bases). The CDR3 is 16 amino acids. The V end was cut by 4 bases, the J end by 6 bases, with 20 bases between. Germline CDR1 and CDR2: MDHEN and SYDVKM. In DNA, the CDR3 is TGTGCCAGCAGTTCACTAACAGGGAGAGTTGGGGATACGCAGTATTTT. It yields the protein CASSSLTGRVGDTQYF.

CDR3 in amino acids: CASSNSGGNYEQYF. For the CDR3, the DNA is TGTGCCAGCAGCAATAGCGGGGGAAACTACGAGCAGTACTTC. The genes are TRBV7-8 and TRBJ2-7; 9 positions match TRBD2. With V trimmed by 5 bases and J by 3 bases, 5 bases remained unmatched. Germline V lookup: CDR1 SGHVS, CDR2 FQNEAQ. This CDR3 region has 14 residues.

V gene TRBV5-1 combines with J gene TRBJ2-7; no clear D gene. Trimming took 5 bases from V and 2 from J, leaving 14 bases between them. This CDR3 contains 14 residues. CDR1 and CDR2 (germline): SGHRS, YFSETQ. CDR3 sequence: CASRVQPTTYEQYF. As DNA, the CDR3 is TGCGCCAGCAGAGTACAGCCGACCACCTACGAGCAGTACTTC.

V usage is TRBV30 and J usage is TRBJ2-3; 9 bases match TRBD2. V was pared by 4 bases and J by 2 bases, with 10 bases of the junction left unmatched. This CDR3 region has 16 residues. Germline CDR1 is GTSNPN and CDR2 is SVGIG (reference sequence). This CDR3 reads CAWTKGLAGNTDTQYF. In nucleotides, the CDR3 is TGTGCCTGGACGAAAGGGCTAGCGGGGAACACAGATACGCAGTATTTT.

The J gene is TRBJ2-2, the V gene TRBV12-5, with 11 nucleotides matching TRBD2. V gave up 1 base and J gave up 4 bases; unmatched junction bases: 8. CDR1 is LGHNT and CDR2 is FRNRAP in the germline V gene. CDR3 length: 18 amino acids. CDR3 DNA: TGTGCTAGTGGTTTGGCAATTAGCGGGAGGGCCGGCACCGGGGAGCTGTTTTTT. Protein product: CASGLAISGRAGTGELFF.

The gene calls are TRBV7-9 and TRBJ2-3, with 7 bases fitting TRBD2. Trimming at V came to 5 bases and at J to 4 bases, leaving 6 bases not matched to a gene. CDR3 length equals 14 residues. Germline CDR1 and CDR2: SEHNR and FQNEAQ (reference sequence). CDR3 region: CASSIGGGSDTQYF. As DNA, the CDR3 is TGTGCCAGCAGCATTGGGGGGGGATCAGATACGCAGTATTTT.

The chain links TRBV11-2 to TRBJ2-1, with D possibly being TRBD2 (5 bases). Germline CDR1 reads SGHAT; CDR2 reads FQNNGV. The CDR3 sequence is 14 residues long. For the CDR3, the DNA is TGTCCGCAGTCTGGGAGTCAGCTAAAGGGTGAGCAGTTCTTC. Its translation: CPQSGSQLKGEQFF.

This chain uses TRBV6-1 with TRBJ2-7; D assignment may be TRBD1 or TRBD2 (5 bases each). CDR1 MNHNS and CDR2 SASEGT come from the germline V gene. V was cut by 7 bases and J by 8 bases, with 18 bases left in between. CDR3 length equals 13 residues. CDR3 nucleotides: TGTGCCAGCACCTCGGGTGGGGGACGTAAGCAGTACTTC. Translation gives CASTSGGGRKQYF.

The table lists this clone with a few counts. The CDR3 protein is CASSPARDAYGYTF. In nucleotides, the CDR3 is TGTGCCAGCAGTCCTGCCCGGGACGCCTATGGCTACACCTTC. The genes are TRBV6-1 and TRBJ1-2; maybe TRBD1 (5 bases). CDR3 length equals 14 residues. V lost 5 bases and J 4 bases, leaving 14 bases between the germline ends. Per the germline V gene, CDR1 is MNHNS and CDR2 is SASEGT.

The V gene is TRBV7-9, the J gene TRBJ1-1; unclear D gene. Per germline, CDR1 SEHNR and CDR2 FQNEAQ (reference sequence). V lost 5 bases and J 7 bases, leaving 14 bases between the germline ends. The CDR3 has 13 amino acids. CDR3 DNA sequence: TGTGCCAGCAGCCCCGAGCCCTGGAGTGAAGCTTTCTTT. It is translated as CASSPEPWSEAFF.

This chain connects TRBV5-1 to TRBJ2-1, with TRBD1 as a possible D gene (6 bases). The CDR3 loop spans 16 amino acids. Germline CDR1 SGHRS, CDR2 YFSETQ. With 4 bases removed from V and 6 bases from J, the gap between germline ends came to 20 bases. The CDR3 here is CASSVGGFSRGNEQFF. The CDR3 DNA sequence: TGCGCCAGCAGCGTTGGTGGTTTCTCCAGGGGCAATGAGCAGTTCTTC.

The chain recombines TRBV7-9 with TRBJ2-6; perhaps TRBD2 as D (6 bases). The CDR3 contains 17 residues. V lost 5 bases, J lost 0 bases, and 14 bases lay in between. The germline CDR1 and CDR2 sequences are SEHNR and FQNEAQ (reference sequence). The CDR3 bases are TGTGCCAGCAGCCCCCTGGCGGGGAACTCTGGGGCCAACGTCCTGACTTTC. Its translation is CASSPLAGNSGANVLTF.

The gene calls are TRBV23-1 and TRBJ2-5, with no clear D. The assigned J gene may be wrong: the sequence end matches TRBJ2-7 better. TRBV23-1 is sorted into the ORF group, with uncertain function. The CDR3 has 18 amino acids. CDR3 DNA: TGCGCCAGCAGCCCCCGGTCCCATGGCGATGGGCTTTCCTACGAGCAGTACTTC. It yields the protein CASSPRSHGDGLSYEQYF.

The chain combines TRBV6-1 with TRBJ1-5; TRBD1 might be the D (6 bases). CDR1 is MNHNS, CDR2 SASEGT, per germline. The CDR3 is 15 amino acids. Trimming removed 6 bases from V and 0 bases from J, with 12 bases in between. The CDR3 coding sequence is TGTGCCAGCAGAGAGTCAGGGGCTAGCAATCAGCCCCAGCATTTT. Its translation is CASRESGASNQPQHF.

The chain links TRBV27 to TRBJ2-7; TRBD1 matches at 9 bases. This CDR3 is built from 13 residues. CDR1 is MNHEY, CDR2 SMNVEV, per germline (reference sequence). The V and J ends lost 5 bases and 5 bases, in that order; junction bases with no gene match: 4. The CDR3 bases are TGTGCCAGCAGTCCGGGACAGGGCCACGAGCAGTACTTC. Translated: CASSPGQGHEQYF.

The J gene is TRBJ1-2, the V gene TRBV28; D gene uncertain. The V end lost 5 bases, the J end lost 7 bases, and 8 bases lay between the germline ends. The V gene's germline CDR1 is MDHEN and CDR2 SYDVKM. The CDR3 has 11 amino acids. The CDR3 sequence: CASSGRFGYTF. In nucleotides, the CDR3 is TGTGCCAGCAGTGGCAGGTTTGGCTACACCTTC.

This clone was recorded only once. The rearrangement uses TRBV11-2 and TRBJ1-1; D perhaps matches TRBD1 (6 bases). The CDR3 spans 13 residues. Germline loops: CDR1 SGHAT, CDR2 FQNNGV. The V end was cut by 4 bases, the J end by 1 base, with 7 bases between. The DNA for the CDR3 is TGTGCCAGCAGCTCGGACAGGAACACTGAAGCTTTCTTT. The encoded protein is CASSSDRNTEAFF.